This T cell receptor beta chain was sequenced during a study of T cell responses to AZD1222 COVID-19 vaccine. It was second doses at about 4 or about 12 weeks that were pooled. Method: immunoSEQ multiplex PCR; TCRdb's copy keeps in-frame clones and lacks some. Found here are about 130,000 clones, roughly 93% of them singletons; the top ten hold more than 1%. The germline V gene has CDR1 SGHAT and CDR2 FQNNGV. The CDR3 spans 15 residues. J gave up 10 bases and V 4 bases, and 6 bases lay outside the gene matches. The sequence was obtained from an adult who received the AZD1222 COVID-19 vaccine. Sequenced material: peripheral blood, taken 28 days after the second AZD1222 dose. The chain recombines TRBV11-2 with TRBJ1-6, with 11 bases identical to TRBD1. The CDR3 loop is CASSSRTGGKSPLHF. CDR3 bases: TGTGCCAGCAGCTCAAGGACAGGGGGCAAATCACCCCTCCACTTT.